These 27 T cell receptor beta chains share one sample of origin, sequenced in a study of cytomegalovirus exposure and HLA in healthy donors. The PCR was carried out with 60 Vbeta primers and 13 Jbeta primers. Sequencing was performed with immunoSEQ multiplex PCR; in TCRdb, only in-frame clones are kept and a portion is missing. In the table there are about 78,000 clones, around 82% of which are singletons. Sequencing was performed on PBMCs. The receptor source for this set is a male donor in good health and CMV-seronegative.

V and J are TRBV5-1 and TRBJ2-2; 8 bases are shared with TRBD1. Germline V gene lookup returns CDR1 SGHRS and CDR2 YFSETQ. The V gene end was trimmed by 2 bases and the J gene end by 3 bases; junction bases not matched to a gene: 6. This CDR3 has 16 residues. The CDR3 region is CASSLGTGTDTGELFF. CDR3 bases: TGCGCCAGCAGCTTAGGGACAGGAACGGACACCGGGGAGCTGTTTTTT.

The chain joins TRBV4-1 to TRBJ1-3; D is possibly TRBD1 (6 bases). Trimming left V 6 bases short and J 0 bases short, with 12 bases between. This CDR3 is 15 amino acids long. Germline values: CDR1 MGHRA, CDR2 YSYEKL. The CDR3 DNA reads TGCGCCAGCAGTCAGGGGTTTAACTCTGGAAACACCATATATTTT. It translates to CASSQGFNSGNTIYF.

This chain connects TRBV4-1 to TRBJ1-5; D ambiguous. The V end lost 1 base, the J end lost 0 bases, and 10 bases lay between the germline ends. The CDR3 extends over 16 amino acids. The V gene's germline CDR1 is MGHRA and CDR2 YSYEKL. In DNA form, the CDR3 reads TGCGCCAGCAGCCAAGGGACGGGATTTAGCAATCAGCCCCAGCATTTT. It translates to CASSQGTGFSNQPQHF.

The chain has TRBV18 and TRBJ2-1, with 8 bases aligning to TRBD2. With 1 base clipped from V and 7 bases from J, the junction kept 12 bases outside the gene matches. This CDR3 has 17 residues. Looked up from germline, CDR1 is KGHSH and CDR2 is LQKENI. The CDR3 loop is CASSPLRRAGVVNEQFF. The CDR3 DNA reads TGTGCCAGCTCACCACTAAGAAGAGCGGGAGTTGTTAATGAGCAGTTCTTC. The full variable domain, with the rest looked up from reference TRBV18 and TRBJ2-1, is NAGVMQNPRHLVRRRGQEARLRCSPMKGHSHVYWYRQLPEEGLKFMVYLQKENIIDESGMPKERFSAEFPKEGPSILRIQQVVRGDSAAYFCASSPLRRAGVVNEQFFGPGTRLTVL.

Concerning this clone: Additional DNA sequences in this sample encode the identical CDR3. The rearrangement links TRBV15 to TRBJ2-6; TRBD2 is a possible D gene (5 bases). V was pared by 1 base and J by 4 bases, with 11 bases between. The CDR3 has 16 residues. Germline CDR1 and CDR2: LNHNV and YYDKDF (reference sequence). As DNA, the CDR3 is TGTGCCACCAGCAGAGCCGGACTGTCCGGGGCCAACGTCCTGACTTTC. Amino acids: CATSRAGLSGANVLTF.

The rearrangement joins TRBV30 to TRBJ1-4, with D possibly TRBD1 on 5 matching bases. The germline gives CDR1 GTSNPN, CDR2 SVGIG (reference sequence). Trimming removed 5 bases from V and 1 base from J, with 5 bases in between. This CDR3 is 12 amino acids long. The CDR3 DNA sequence: TGTGCCTGGGACAGAACTAATGAAAAACTGTTTTTT. Amino acids: CAWDRTNEKLFF.

This clone appeared a single time. The V call is TRBV7-9, the J call TRBJ2-2; 13 bases match TRBD2. Germline CDR1 and CDR2: SEHNR and FQNEAQ (reference sequence). Trimming at V came to 3 bases and at J to 7 bases, leaving 14 bases not matched to a gene. The CDR3 consists of 19 residues. The CDR3 DNA reads as TGTGCCAGCAGCTTGAATCTTGGCGGACTAGCGGGAGCCAGCGGGGAGCTGTTTTTT. Its protein is CASSLNLGGLAGASGELFF.

The chain employs TRBV4-1 and TRBJ1-1; TRBD1 aligns across 7 bases. Looked up from germline, CDR1 is MGHRA and CDR2 is YSYEKL. CDR3 length: 21 amino acids. V shed 0 bases and J 0 bases; nucleotides not matched to a gene: 19. The CDR3 spells CASSQEGGQKGAPTMNTEAFF. The CDR3 coding sequence is TGCGCCAGCAGCCAAGAAGGGGGACAGAAGGGGGCCCCTACTATGAACACTGAAGCTTTCTTT.

This clone was counted only a few times. V usage is TRBV6-1 and J usage is TRBJ1-5, with 7 positions matching TRBD1. The CDR3 runs 14 residues. V shed 9 bases, J shed 3 bases, and the junction held 8 bases outside the gene matches. Per germline, CDR1 MNHNS and CDR2 SASEGT. CDR3 sequence: CASSPGQVNQPQHF. CDR3 in DNA: TGTGCCAGTTCCCCCGGACAGGTCAATCAGCCCCAGCATTTT.

V gene TRBV5-6 combines with J gene TRBJ2-1, with 9 bases that match TRBD2. Germline V gives CDR1 SGHDT, CDR2 YYEEEE. V shed 3 bases and J 6 bases; nucleotides not matched to a gene: 4. This CDR3 is built from 14 residues. CDR3: CASSSAGGGNEQFF. The CDR3 coding sequence is TGTGCCAGCAGCTCAGCGGGAGGAGGCAATGAGCAGTTCTTC.

This rearrangement joins TRBV18 to TRBJ1-1; perhaps TRBD1 as D (5 bases). Germline-derived CDR1 and CDR2 are KGHSH and LQKENI. The V and J ends lost 0 bases and 1 base respectively, with 12 bases between them. The CDR3 is made up of 16 amino acids. The CDR3 loop reads CASSPPGGIPNTEAFF. The CDR3 region has the DNA TGTGCCAGCTCACCACCTGGGGGGATACCGAACACTGAAGCTTTCTTT.

The V and J genes are TRBV27 and TRBJ1-1; tentatively, D is TRBD1 (6 bases). Germline V CDR1 and CDR2: MNHEY, SMNVEV (reference sequence). The CDR3 runs 15 residues. V was cut by 0 bases and J by 7 bases, with 15 bases left in between. CDR3 in amino acids: CASSLSPGTSNEAFF. DNA of the CDR3: TGTGCCAGCAGTTTATCCCCCGGGACATCCAATGAAGCTTTCTTT.

This chain connects TRBV21-1 to TRBJ2-7; the table's D call, TRBD2, was not checked against the DNA. TRBV21-1 is given as a pseudogene. CDR3 length: 11 amino acids. CDR3 region: CARTRSYEQYF. DNA for the CDR3: TGTGCCAGGACTAGATCATACGAGCAGTACTTC.

The V gene is TRBV13, the J gene TRBJ2-7, with 9 bases aligning to TRBD2. Germline V gene sequence: CDR1 PRHDT, CDR2 FYEKMQ (reference sequence). The CDR3 length is 14 residues. J gave up 0 bases and V 8 bases, and 5 bases lay outside the gene matches. CDR3 amino acids: CASRGGVSSYEQYF. In DNA form, the CDR3 reads TGTGCCAGCCGCGGGGGGGTAAGCTCCTACGAGCAGTACTTC.

V is TRBV10-3 and J is TRBJ2-5, with 8 bases fitting TRBD1. The length of the CDR3 is 14 residues. Looked up from germline, CDR1 is ENHRY and CDR2 is SYGVKD. With V trimmed by 8 bases and J by 5 bases, 10 bases remained unmatched. CDR3 nucleotide sequence: TGTGCCATCTCGCCAGGACAGGGCGACGAGACCCAGTACTTC. Translated: CAISPGQGDETQYF.

The chain has TRBV28 and TRBJ1-5; unclear D gene. This CDR3 comprises 13 residues. The V gene's germline CDR1 is MDHEN and CDR2 SYDVKM. Trimming stripped 5 bases from V and 7 bases from J, with 12 bases between. Here the CDR3 DNA reads TGTGCCAGCAGTCCTCCGCCGCGACAGCCCCAGCATTTT. Its translation is CASSPPPRQPQHF.

The CDR3 here is CSAQGAKGETQYF. The DNA for the CDR3 is TGCAGCGCACAGGGGGCTAAGGGGGAGACCCAGTACTTC. V is TRBV29-1 and J is TRBJ2-5; 9 bases are shared with TRBD1. Germline V gene data show CDR1 as SQVTM and CDR2 as ANQGSEA. CDR3 length equals 13 residues. With V trimmed by 7 bases and J by 5 bases, 8 bases remained unmatched.

This rearrangement joins TRBV7-2 to TRBJ1-1; 8 bases agree with TRBD1. J gave up 6 bases and V 5 bases, and 5 bases lay outside the gene matches. This CDR3 spans 13 amino acids. Per germline, CDR1 SGHTA and CDR2 FQGNSA. This chain's CDR3 is CASSHQGASEAFF. CDR3 DNA: TGTGCCAGCAGCCATCAGGGGGCCTCTGAAGCTTTCTTT.

The table lists this clone with a few counts. This specimen includes other DNA sequences encoding the same CDR3. J is TRBJ1-1 and V is TRBV5-1; 8 nucleotides match TRBD1. CDR1 is SGHRS, CDR2 YFSETQ, per germline. The ends lost 3 bases at V and 7 bases at J; junction bases unmatched: 8. CDR3 length equals 14 residues. CDR3 protein: CASSSGGAEIEAFF. CDR3 coding DNA: TGCGCCAGCAGCTCAGGGGGCGCAGAGATTGAAGCTTTCTTT. The variable domain in full, completed from reference TRBV5-1 and TRBJ1-1, reads KAGVTQTPRYLIKTRGQQVTLSCSPISGHRSVSWYQQTPGQGLQFLFEYFSETQRNKGNFPGRFSGRQFSNSRSEMNVSTLELGDSALYLCASSSGGAEIEAFFGQGTRLTVV.

This chain connects TRBV10-3 to TRBJ2-5; 7 bases align to TRBD2. CDR1 is ENHRY, CDR2 SYGVKD, per germline. V gave up 10 bases and J gave up 1 base; unmatched junction bases: 9. CDR3 length equals 14 residues. CDR3 coding DNA: TGTGCCACCGGGGGGAGCGGAAGCCAAGAGACCCAGTACTTC. Encoded protein: CATGGSGSQETQYF.

The chain joins TRBV5-5 to TRBJ2-5, with 10 bases lining up with TRBD1. CDR3 length: 16 amino acids. Germline CDR1 is SGHKS and CDR2 is YYEKEE (reference sequence). After removal of 3 bases from V and 5 bases from J, the junction contained 10 bases not matched to a gene. CDR3 sequence reads: CASSSLGQGFGETQYF. CDR3 in DNA: TGTGCCAGCAGCTCGTTGGGACAGGGGTTTGGGGAGACCCAGTACTTC.

The CDR3 region is CASSPSTSGANVLTF. CDR3 in DNA: TGTGCCAGCTCACCCAGTACCTCTGGGGCCAACGTCCTGACTTTC. This chain uses TRBV18 with TRBJ2-6; D is unresolved. The CDR3 contains 15 residues. V gave up 3 bases and J gave up 0 bases, with 6 bases separating them. From germline, CDR1 is KGHSH and CDR2 LQKENI.

This chain links TRBV28 with TRBJ1-4; unclear D gene. CDR3 size: 13 residues. V was shortened by 2 bases and J by 7 bases, with 8 bases between the two germline ends. Germline V CDR1 and CDR2: MDHEN, SYDVKM. The CDR3, as DNA: TGTGCCAGCAGTTTAGGTACGGTTGAAAAACTGTTTTTT. Its protein product is CASSLGTVEKLFF.

V is TRBV5-1 and J is TRBJ2-7; 7 nucleotides agree with TRBD1. V shed 2 bases, J shed 5 bases, and the junction held 10 bases outside the gene matches. The CDR3 runs 15 residues. CDR1 is SGHRS and CDR2 is YFSETQ in the germline V gene. The CDR3, as DNA: TGCGCCAGCAGCTTAAATACAGGGGCCCAGGACGAGCAGTACTTC. Protein sequence: CASSLNTGAQDEQYF.

This chain connects TRBV11-1 to TRBJ1-1; 7 nucleotides line up with TRBD1. The CDR3 is made up of 13 amino acids. The germline V gene encodes CDR1 SGHAT and CDR2 FQDESV (reference sequence). V lost 5 bases, J lost 4 bases, and 4 bases stayed unmatched. The CDR3 loop is CASSLGTVTEAFF. CDR3 bases: TGTGCCAGCAGCCTCGGGACAGTCACTGAAGCTTTCTTT.

Points on this clone: The germline gene is not matched at one end of the junction; a read error may be the cause. The rearrangement uses TRBV7-9 and TRBJ1-2, with TRBD1 identical over 8 bases. The germline gives CDR1 SEHNR, CDR2 FQNEAQ (reference sequence). CDR3 length: 15 residues. This CDR3 reads CSSHLMTGVHYGYTF. CDR3 sequence (DNA): TGTTCCAGCCATCTTATGACAGGGGTTCATTATGGCTACACCTTC.

A few counts support this clone. V and J are TRBV14 and TRBJ1-2; D is unclear. Trimming stripped 1 base from V and 4 bases from J, with 13 bases between. The CDR3 has 15 amino acids. Germline V gene data show CDR1 as SGHDN and CDR2 as FVKESK. DNA for the CDR3: TGTGCCAGCAGCCAAGGGGGAGGGCTCGGCTATGGCTACACCTTC. It codes for CASSQGGGLGYGYTF.